The 19 T cell receptor beta chains reported below all come from one sample, sequenced in a study of blood T cell repertoires in COVID-19 (dated by TCRdb to between 2020 and 2021). The library was prepared using the immunoSEQ multiplex PCR assay. The table was pulled from immuneACCESS by TCRdb, which kept in-frame rearrangements only. Such tables lose some clones; where checked, under half of the loss comes from unresolved V genes, and the rest has no known cause. The sample yields about 290,000 clones; roughly 88% were counted once. The ten biggest clones cover less than 3% of the sample. Sequenced: peripheral blood. Receptor source: a woman aged 25 to 39 with active or convalescent COVID-19.

The chain recombines TRBV5-1 with TRBJ1-1, with TRBD1 matching 7 bases. Trimming removed 0 bases from V and 0 bases from J; junction bases left unmatched: 5. CDR1 is SGHRS, CDR2 YFSETQ, per germline. The CDR3 is 16 residues long. The CDR3 spells CASSLGRGVLNTEAFF. For the CDR3, the DNA is TGCGCCAGCAGCTTGGGCAGGGGGGTCCTGAACACTGAAGCTTTCTTT. Full variable domain (rest looked up from reference TRBV5-1 and TRBJ1-1): KAGVTQTPRYLIKTRGQQVTLSCSPISGHRSVSWYQQTPGQGLQFLFEYFSETQRNKGNFPGRFSGRQFSNSRSEMNVSTLELGDSALYLCASSLGRGVLNTEAFFGQGTRLTVV.

The sample holds a few counts of this clone. The rearrangement links TRBV30 to TRBJ2-1, with TRBD2 as a possible D gene (6 bases). Trimming stripped 8 bases from V and 7 bases from J, with 21 bases between. From germline, CDR1 is GTSNPN and CDR2 SVGIG (reference sequence). CDR3 length equals 14 residues. In DNA, the CDR3 is TGTGCCCGGACGAAGGGGCTAGCGTCAAATGAGCAGTTCTTC. Translating gives CARTKGLASNEQFF.

The CDR3 sequence: CASRRTPVHEQYF. CDR3 DNA sequence: TGTGCCAGCAGGAGGACACCCGTCCACGAGCAGTACTTC. V is TRBV7-2 and J is TRBJ2-7; TRBD1 might be the D (5 bases). The CDR3 has 13 amino acids. The V gene lost 6 bases and the J gene lost 5 bases, with 14 bases spanning the gap. The germline gives CDR1 SGHTA, CDR2 FQGNSA. Full variable domain (remainder filled in from reference TRBV7-2 and TRBJ2-7): GAGVSQSPSNKVTEKGKDVELRCDPISGHTALYWYRQSLGQGLEFLIYFQGNSAPDKSGLPSDRFSAERTGGSVSTLTIQRTQQEDSAVYLCASRRTPVHEQYFGPGTRLTVT.

The gene calls are TRBV7-8 and TRBJ1-4; 9 bases line up with TRBD1. V dropped 3 bases and J dropped 6; count of bases not matched to a gene: 5. The CDR3 runs to 15 residues. Germline CDR1 and CDR2: SGHVS and FQNEAQ. The CDR3 nucleotides are TGTGCCAGCAGCTTCCCGACAGGGGGAGATGAAAAACTGTTTTTT. Translating gives CASSFPTGGDEKLFF.

This chain links TRBV15 with TRBJ2-7; the D gene is possibly TRBD2 (6 bases). The CDR3 totals 16 residues. The germline CDR1 and CDR2 sequences are LNHNV and YYDKDF (reference sequence). With 1 base removed from V and 2 bases from J, the gap between germline ends came to 15 bases. The CDR3 protein is CATSRGNRDSAYEQYF. As DNA, the CDR3 is TGTGCCACCAGCAGAGGGAACCGGGACTCTGCCTACGAGCAGTACTTC.

The rearrangement uses TRBV4-3 and TRBJ1-2; 10 bases match TRBD1. The V gene end was trimmed by 0 bases and the J gene end by 4 bases; junction bases not matched to a gene: 2. CDR3 length equals 15 residues. Germline V gene data show CDR1 as LGHNA and CDR2 as YSLEER. This CDR3 reads CASSQEDRGTYGYTF. The CDR3, as DNA: TGCGCCAGCAGCCAAGAGGACAGGGGGACCTATGGCTACACCTTC.

The genes are TRBV5-1 and TRBJ1-2; the match to TRBD1 covers 10 bases. J was trimmed by 7 bases and V by 4 bases; bases with no gene match: 10. This CDR3 is 15 amino acids long. Germline-derived CDR1 and CDR2 are SGHRS and YFSETQ. The CDR3 coding sequence is TGCGCCAGCAGCGCCTCGACAGGGGGCGCGGGTGGCTACACCTTC. Translated, it gives CASSASTGGAGGYTF.

The genes are TRBV30 and TRBJ1-4; 8 bases match TRBD1. CDR1 is GTSNPN, CDR2 SVGIG, per germline (reference sequence). There are 16 residues in the CDR3. V shed 4 bases and J 4 bases; nucleotides not matched to a gene: 11. CDR3 in DNA: TGTGCCTGGAACCGGGACAGGACGCCCCTTAATGAAAAACTGTTTTTT. Its protein is CAWNRDRTPLNEKLFF.

The V gene is TRBV19, the J gene TRBJ1-4; TRBD1 agrees at 10 bases. Germline V lookup: CDR1 LNHDA, CDR2 SQIVND (reference sequence). This CDR3 region has 16 residues. Losses at the gene ends were 6 bases for V and 7 bases for J; bases not matched to a gene: 11. The CDR3: CASSRFGGTGVEKLFF. CDR3 DNA sequence: TGTGCCAGTAGCCGATTCGGCGGGACAGGGGTTGAAAAACTGTTTTTT.

The V and J genes are TRBV19 and TRBJ1-2; D not certain. The V end lost 7 bases, the J end lost 8 bases, and 29 bases lay between the germline ends. The CDR3 loop spans 17 amino acids. The germline V gene has CDR1 LNHDA and CDR2 SQIVND (reference sequence). CDR3 protein: CASTAVGREARARGYTF. CDR3 in DNA: TGTGCCAGTACCGCCGTCGGAAGGGAGGCTAGGGCGCGAGGCTACACCTTC.

The chain has TRBV7-3 and TRBJ1-1; maybe TRBD1 (5 bases). The CDR3 is 14 residues long. The germline V gene encodes CDR1 SGHTA and CDR2 FQGTGA. Trimming removed 1 base at V and 3 bases at J, with 9 bases between. CDR3 DNA: TGTGCCAGCAGCTTAATGGGGGGAGACACTGAAGCTTTCTTT. Residues: CASSLMGGDTEAFF.

The chain couples TRBV5-4 to TRBJ2-5, with D possibly TRBD1 on 6 matching bases. The ends were cut back, 1 base at V and 1 base at J, with 11 bases in the middle. This CDR3 is 15 amino acids long. Germline lookup yields CDR1 SGHNT and CDR2 YYREEE (reference sequence). CDR3 nucleotide sequence: TGTGCCAGCAGCTTGATGAGGGGGATCCAAGAGACCCAGTACTTC. It yields the protein CASSLMRGIQETQYF.

The chain joins TRBV5-1 to TRBJ2-7; 7 nucleotides align to TRBD2. The CDR3 runs 13 residues. Germline CDR1 reads SGHRS; CDR2 reads YFSETQ. J lost 6 bases, V lost 2 bases, and 5 bases had no gene match. The CDR3 DNA reads TGCGCCAGCAGCTTTGGGAGGGGTGGCGAGCAGTACTTC. This gives the protein CASSFGRGGEQYF.

The V call is TRBV7-8, the J call TRBJ2-7; 7 bases agree with TRBD1. The V segment lost 2 bases and the J segment 6 bases; nucleotides outside the gene matches: 10. This CDR3 is 15 amino acids long. Germline V gene sequence: CDR1 SGHVS, CDR2 FQNEAQ. The CDR3 loop reads CASSLRSGTVGEQYF. The CDR3 nucleotides are TGTGCCAGCAGCTTACGATCTGGGACAGTGGGCGAGCAGTACTTC.

The table lists this clone with a count of one. The chain is built from TRBV30 and TRBJ1-1; 7 nucleotides align to TRBD1. The ends lost 0 bases at V and 1 base at J; junction bases unmatched: 2. There are 14 residues in the CDR3. Germline V gene sequence: CDR1 GTSNPN, CDR2 SVGIG (reference sequence). The CDR3 nucleotides read TGTGCCTGGAGTGTAGGGACAGCGAACACTGAAGCTTTCTTT. Its translation: CAWSVGTANTEAFF.

In its sample, this clone was seen a few times. V is TRBV7-8 and J is TRBJ2-7; TRBD2 might be the D (5 bases). V gave up 0 bases and J gave up 5 bases, with 14 bases separating them. Germline CDR1 and CDR2: SGHVS and FQNEAQ. This CDR3 comprises 15 residues. In DNA, the CDR3 is TGTGCCAGCAGCTTAGCAGGACTGGCTGTCAACGAGCAGTACTTC. Translated: CASSLAGLAVNEQYF.

This clone was recorded a few times. The chain has TRBV18 and TRBJ2-7, with a tentative D call TRBD1 (5 bases). Germline V gene sequence: CDR1 KGHSH, CDR2 LQKENI. The CDR3 is 13 amino acids. The V end lost 2 bases, the J end lost 5 bases, and 10 bases lay between the germline ends. The chain's CDR3 is CASSPTGPNEQYF. The CDR3 nucleotides are TGTGCCAGCTCACCAACAGGACCAAACGAGCAGTACTTC.

This clone was seen only once. This chain connects TRBV18 to TRBJ1-2, with 9 bases fitting TRBD1. The germline CDR1 and CDR2 sequences are KGHSH and LQKENI. The CDR3 loop spans 14 amino acids. The trim removed 4 bases at V and 8 bases at J, leaving 8 bases unmatched. CDR3 in amino acids: CASSRTGGQGGYTF. The CDR3 DNA sequence: TGTGCCAGCTCACGTACAGGGGGCCAGGGAGGCTACACCTTC.

The V gene is TRBV7-2, the J gene TRBJ1-5, with D tentatively TRBD1 (6 bases). Germline V gene sequence: CDR1 SGHTA, CDR2 FQGNSA. V was shortened by 5 bases and J by 2 bases, with 10 bases between the two germline ends. The CDR3 spans 14 residues. Here the CDR3 DNA reads TGTGCCAGCAGCGAACAGGGAGGCAATCAGCCCCAGCATTTT. Translating it yields CASSEQGGNQPQHF.